This T cell receptor beta chain was sequenced for a study of blood T cell repertoires in COVID-19. Repertoires were generated with immunoSEQ multiplex PCR, while TCRdb's copy carries only in-frame clones and drops some. In the table there are 98,000 or so clones, about 80% of which are singletons. The CDR3 contains 11 residues. V was trimmed by 5 bases and J by 3 bases, leaving 5 bases between them. The V gene's germline CDR1 is SGHVS and CDR2 FQNEAQ. The receptor was isolated from a man aged 55 to 70 with acute or convalescent COVID-19. The sequenced sample was peripheral blood. The chain has TRBV7-8 and TRBJ2-7; no reliable D call. The CDR3 bases are TGTGCCAGCAGCCCGCGCTACGAGCAGTACTTC. Protein sequence: CASSPRYEQYF.